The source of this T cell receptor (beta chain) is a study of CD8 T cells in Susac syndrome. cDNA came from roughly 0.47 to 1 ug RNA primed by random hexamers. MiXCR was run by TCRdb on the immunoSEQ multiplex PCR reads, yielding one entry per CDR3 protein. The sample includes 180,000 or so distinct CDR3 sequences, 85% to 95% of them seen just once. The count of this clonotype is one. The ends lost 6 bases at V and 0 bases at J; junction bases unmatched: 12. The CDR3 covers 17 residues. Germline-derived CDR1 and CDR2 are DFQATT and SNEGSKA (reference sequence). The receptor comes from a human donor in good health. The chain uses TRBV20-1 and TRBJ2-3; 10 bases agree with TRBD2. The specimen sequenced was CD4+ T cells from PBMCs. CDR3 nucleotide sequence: TGCAGTGCGCAGAGGTACCTAGCGGGAGAAAGCACAGATACGCAGTATTTT. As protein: CSAQRYLAGESTDTQYF.